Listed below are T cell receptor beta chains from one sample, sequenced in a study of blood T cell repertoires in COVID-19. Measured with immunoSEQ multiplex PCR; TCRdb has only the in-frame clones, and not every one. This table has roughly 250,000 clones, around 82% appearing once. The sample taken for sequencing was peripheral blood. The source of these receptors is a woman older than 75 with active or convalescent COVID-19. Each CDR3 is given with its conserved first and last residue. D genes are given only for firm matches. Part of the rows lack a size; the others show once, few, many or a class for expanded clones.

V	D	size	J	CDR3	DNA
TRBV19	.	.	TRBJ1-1	CASSQQRSTEAFF	TGTGCCAGTAGCCAGCAGAGGAGCACTGAAGCTTTCTTT
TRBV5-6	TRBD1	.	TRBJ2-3	CASSLVGDSSASTDTQYF	TGTGCCAGCAGCTTGGTCGGGGACAGCAGCGCTAGCACAGATACGCAGTATTTT
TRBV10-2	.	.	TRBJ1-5	CASSEIGTLGSNQPQHF	TGCGCCAGCAGTGAGATCGGGACACTAGGATCCAATCAGCCCCAGCATTTT
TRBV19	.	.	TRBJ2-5	CASSIALLKETQYF	TGTGCCAGTAGTATCGCTTTACTAAAAGAGACCCAGTACTTC
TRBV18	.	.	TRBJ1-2	CASSPGASHNYGYTF	TGTGCCAGCTCACCAGGGGCCTCTCATAACTATGGCTACACCTTC
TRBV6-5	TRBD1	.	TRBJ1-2	CASSLTGSEGSWGYTF	TGTGCCAGCAGTTTGACAGGGAGCGAAGGTTCGTGGGGCTACACCTTC
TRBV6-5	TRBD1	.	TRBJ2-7	CASSIRDRSSYEQYF	TGTGCCAGCAGTATCCGGGACAGGAGTTCCTACGAGCAGTACTTC
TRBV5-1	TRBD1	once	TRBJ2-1	CASSSGQGAGEQFF	TGCGCCAGCAGCTCGGGACAGGGGGCCGGTGAGCAGTTCTTC
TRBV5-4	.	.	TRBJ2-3	CASRYRGGRVSTDTQYF	TGTGCCAGCCGCTACCGTGGAGGGCGAGTGAGCACAGATACGCAGTATTTT
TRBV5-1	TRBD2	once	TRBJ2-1	CASSLSSGVYNEQFF	TGCGCCAGCAGCTTGTCCAGCGGGGTTTACAATGAGCAGTTCTTC
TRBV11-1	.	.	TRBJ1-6	CASSLEARGSSPLHF	TGTGCCAGCAGCTTAGAGGCCAGGGGATCTTCACCCCTCCACTTT
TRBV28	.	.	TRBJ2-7	CASSLAGQLALKTAYEQYF	TGTGCCAGCAGTTTAGCCGGACAGCTTGCATTGAAAACAGCCTACGAGCAGTACTTC
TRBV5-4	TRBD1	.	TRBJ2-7	CASSSGQGTYEQYF	TGTGCCAGCAGCTCAGGACAGGGGACCTACGAGCAGTACTTC
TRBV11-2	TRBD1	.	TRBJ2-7	CASSHTTGPSYEQYF	TGTGCCAGCAGCCATACGACAGGGCCCTCCTACGAGCAGTACTTC
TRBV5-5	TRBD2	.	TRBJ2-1	CASSLGSSGYNEQFF	TGTGCCAGCAGCTTGGGTTCTAGCGGTTACAATGAGCAGTTCTTC
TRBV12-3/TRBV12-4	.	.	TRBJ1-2	CASSFLGGYGYTF	TGTGCCAGCAGTTTCCTCGGGGGCTATGGCTACACCTTC
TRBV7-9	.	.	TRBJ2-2	CASINFGGNTGELFF	TGTGCCAGCATCAACTTCGGGGGGAACACCGGGGAGCTGTTTTTT
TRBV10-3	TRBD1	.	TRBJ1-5	CAISEMTPGQGNQPQHF	TGTGCCATCAGTGAAATGACCCCGGGACAGGGGAATCAGCCCCAGCATTTT
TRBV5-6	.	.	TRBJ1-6	CASSMGQGRPLHF	TGTGCCAGCAGCATGGGGCAGGGGAGACCCCTCCACTTT
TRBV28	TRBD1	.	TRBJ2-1	CASSLVTGINEQFF	TGTGCCAGCAGTCTGGTGACAGGGATCAATGAGCAGTTCTTC
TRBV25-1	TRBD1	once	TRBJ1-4	CASSWDSPTGGHNEKLFF	TGTGCCAGCAGTTGGGACAGCCCGACCGGGGGTCATAATGAAAAACTGTTTTTT
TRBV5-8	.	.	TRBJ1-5	CASSRRQVGYSNQPQHF	TGTGCCAGCAGCCGCCGACAGGTGGGCTATAGCAATCAGCCCCAGCATTTT
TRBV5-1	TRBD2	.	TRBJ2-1	CASSSRTSDNEQFF	TGCGCCAGCAGCTCCCGGACTAGCGACAATGAGCAGTTCTTC
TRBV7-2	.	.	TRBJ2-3	CASSLSGGNTDTQYF	TGTGCCAGCAGCTTATCTGGGGGCAACACAGATACGCAGTATTTT
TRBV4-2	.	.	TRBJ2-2	CASSQETRGTGELFF	TGTGCCAGCAGCCAAGAGACCCGGGGCACCGGGGAGCTGTTTTTT
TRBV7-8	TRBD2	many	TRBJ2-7	CASSTSRLAGAYEQYF	TGTGCCAGCAGCACATCCCGCCTAGCGGGGGCCTACGAGCAGTACTTC
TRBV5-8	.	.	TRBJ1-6	CASSYLGGFGSPLHF	TGTGCCAGCAGCTACCTCGGGGGGTTTGGTTCACCCCTCCACTTT
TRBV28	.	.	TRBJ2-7	CASSLPGLVPYEQYF	TGTGCCAGCAGTTTGCCCGGACTCGTTCCCTACGAGCAGTACTTC
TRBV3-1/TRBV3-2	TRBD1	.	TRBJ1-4	CASSQVPGQGDNF	TGTGCCAGCAGCCAAGTCCCGGGACAGGGGGACAATTTT
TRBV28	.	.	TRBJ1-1	CASSLGGRGAFF	TGTGCCAGCAGTTTAGGGGGCCGGGGAGCTTTCTTT
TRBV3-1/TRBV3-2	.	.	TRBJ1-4	CASSARGGEKLFF	TGTGCCAGCAGCGCGAGGGGAGGTGAAAAACTGTTTTTT
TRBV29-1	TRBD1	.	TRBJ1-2	CSVGTDYGYTF	TGCAGCGTAGGGACAGACTATGGCTACACCTTC
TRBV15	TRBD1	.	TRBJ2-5	CATSRSRDRGRGQETQYF	TGTGCCACCAGCAGATCACGGGACAGGGGGCGCGGGCAAGAGACCCAGTACTTC
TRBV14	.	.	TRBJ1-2	CASSRQTNYGYTF	TGTGCCAGCAGTCGACAGACCAACTATGGCTACACCTTC
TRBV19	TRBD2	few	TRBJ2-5	CASSSIAGAGGRETQYF	TGTGCCAGTAGTTCCATCGCCGGCGCGGGAGGGCGGGAGACCCAGTACTTC
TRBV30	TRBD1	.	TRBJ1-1	CAVGQGGGRKAFF	TGTGCCGTTGGACAAGGGGGCGGCAGAAAGGCTTTCTTT
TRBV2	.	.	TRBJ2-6	CASSDTPYSGANVLTF	TGTGCCAGCAGTGATACACCGTACTCTGGGGCCAACGTCCTGACTTTC
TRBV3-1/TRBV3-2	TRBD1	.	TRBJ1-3	CASSPSTRTGVGNTIYF	TGTGCCAGCAGCCCGTCGACCCGGACAGGGGTCGGAAACACCATATATTTT
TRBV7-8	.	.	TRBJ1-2	CASSLAGGGDYGYTF	TGTGCCAGCAGCTTAGCTGGGGGAGGGGACTATGGCTACACCTTC
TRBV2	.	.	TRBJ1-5	CASSEMWAPAQHF	TGTGCCAGCAGTGAGATGTGGGCTCCGGCCCAGCATTTT
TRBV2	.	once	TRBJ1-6	CASTFRLGGNSPLHF	TGTGCCAGCACCTTCAGACTAGGTGGTAATTCACCCCTCCACTTT
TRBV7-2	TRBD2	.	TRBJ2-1	CASSLEAGRTYNEQFF	TGTGCCAGCAGCTTAGAAGCGGGACGCACCTACAATGAGCAGTTCTTC
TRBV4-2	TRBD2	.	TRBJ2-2	CASSQTSGGPRAGELFF	TGTGCCAGCAGCCAAACTAGCGGGGGGCCTCGGGCCGGGGAGCTGTTTTTT
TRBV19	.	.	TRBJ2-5	CASSMGVAAQYF	TGTGCCAGTAGTATGGGTGTCGCGGCCCAGTACTTC
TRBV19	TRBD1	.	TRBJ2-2	CASDRGLDTGELFF	TGTGCCTCGGACAGGGGGCTAGACACCGGGGAGCTGTTTTTT
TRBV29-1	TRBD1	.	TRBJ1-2	CSVLTGTAYGYTF	TGCAGTGTTCTTACCGGGACAGCATATGGCTACACCTTC